Following are 4 T cell receptor beta chains from one sample sequenced in a study of shared clonotypes between healthy human individuals. Produced via immunoSEQ multiplex PCR; TCRdb's table is partial and in-frame only. The data contain 1.5 million to 2.5 million clones, approximately 95% of them singletons. Terminally differentiated effector memory CD45RA+ cells were excluded from the naive CD8 cells, which were CD45RO-negative and positively selected for CCR7. Material: naive CD8+ T cells sorted from blood. The receptors here all came from a man aged 18-30 years in good health.

J is TRBJ2-5 and V is TRBV7-2, with 8 bases lining up with TRBD1. After removal of 0 bases from V and 4 bases from J, the junction contained 7 bases not matched to a gene. Germline CDR1 SGHTA, CDR2 FQGNSA. The CDR3 is 16 residues long. In DNA, the CDR3 is TGTGCCAGCAGCTTAGCCGTGACAGGGGTCGGAGAGACCCAGTACTTC. Amino acid sequence: CASSLAVTGVGETQYF.

The chain combines TRBV28 with TRBJ1-5, with D uncertain. V was pared by 5 bases and J by 5 bases, with 16 bases between. The CDR3 totals 15 residues. Germline-derived CDR1 and CDR2 are MDHEN and SYDVKM. CDR3 coding DNA: TGTGCCAGCAGTCGAACAACTAGTGCGGATCAGCCCCAGCATTTT. It codes for CASSRTTSADQPQHF.

V and J are TRBV7-9 and TRBJ2-7, with D possibly being TRBD2 (5 bases). This CDR3 comprises 14 residues. V lost 1 base, J lost 5 bases, and 12 bases lay in between. CDR1 SEHNR and CDR2 FQNEAQ come from the germline V gene (reference sequence). This CDR3 is CASSLVPGTDEQYF. The CDR3 region has the DNA TGTGCCAGCAGCTTAGTCCCGGGAACCGACGAGCAGTACTTC.

This clone occurred once. The chain couples TRBV5-4 to TRBJ2-7; D is perhaps TRBD2 (7 bases). The CDR3 is made up of 16 amino acids. Germline CDR1 is SGHNT and CDR2 is YYREEE (reference sequence). V was shortened by 5 bases and J by 0 bases, with 18 bases between the two germline ends. CDR3 in DNA: TGTGCCAGCAGGGACCTCGGGGGGCCCTACTCCTACGAGCAGTACTTC. Protein product: CASRDLGGPYSYEQYF.